What follows are 27 T cell receptor beta chains derived from one specimen sequenced in a study of T cell responses to AZD1222 COVID-19 vaccine. Profiling relied on immunoSEQ multiplex PCR, and the TCRdb table lists in-frame clones only, not all of them. The profile shows 100,000 or so clones, around 90% of them singletons. Sequencing was performed on peripheral blood, taken on day 0 of AZD1222 vaccination. The source of these receptors is an adult in good health.

The CDR3 DNA follows: TGTGCCAGCGAAAACAGGGGGGTAGAGACCCAGTACTTC. It translates to CASENRGVETQYF. The gene calls are TRBV28 and TRBJ2-5, with 8 bases that match TRBD1. The V and J ends lost 8 bases and 4 bases, in that order; junction bases with no gene match: 6. CDR1 and CDR2 from the germline V gene are MDHEN and SYDVKM. The CDR3 runs to 13 residues.

This clone occurred once. V and J are TRBV6-5 and TRBJ1-2; D gene unclear. The V end was cut by 6 bases, the J end by 8 bases, with 16 bases between. Germline V gene sequence: CDR1 MNHEY, CDR2 SVGAGI. This CDR3 has 13 residues. The CDR3 spells CASSPEAFGGYTF. The DNA for the CDR3 is TGTGCCAGCAGCCCAGAGGCTTTCGGCGGCTACACCTTC.

V is TRBV5-5 and J is TRBJ2-7, with D perhaps TRBD1 (6 bases). Trimming removed 4 bases from V and 6 bases from J, with 11 bases in between. The CDR3 extends over 12 amino acids. Germline lookup yields CDR1 SGHKS and CDR2 YYEKEE (reference sequence). The DNA of the CDR3 is TGTGCCAGCAGCCCCACAGGGATCGAGCAGTACTTC. Residues: CASSPTGIEQYF. The full variable domain, with the rest looked up from reference TRBV5-5 and TRBJ2-7, is DAGVTQSPTHLIKTRGQQVTLRCSPISGHKSVSWYQQVLGQGPQFIFQYYEKEERGRGNFPDRFSARQFPNYSSELNVNALLLGDSALYLCASSPTGIEQYFGPGTRLTVT.

V gene TRBV7-9 combines with J gene TRBJ2-1; the D call may be TRBD1 or TRBD2 (5 bases each). The germline V gene has CDR1 SEHNR and CDR2 FQNEAQ (reference sequence). This CDR3 region has 15 residues. The ends were cut back, 4 bases at V and 6 bases at J, with 16 bases in the middle. Written as DNA, the CDR3 is TGTGCCAGCAGCTCGCTCGGGGCTGGCTTCAATGAGCAGTTCTTC. It codes for CASSSLGAGFNEQFF. Based on the CDR3 plus reference TRBV7-9 and TRBJ2-1, the full variable domain is DTGVSQNPRHKITKRGQNVTFRCDPISEHNRLYWYRQTLGQGPEFLTYFQNEAQLEKSRLLSDRFSAERPKGSFSTLEIQRTEQGDSAMYLCASSSLGAGFNEQFFGPGTRLTVL.

The rearrangement uses TRBV18 and TRBJ1-6; perhaps TRBD1 as D (5 bases). The germline V gene encodes CDR1 KGHSH and CDR2 LQKENI. V was pared by 5 bases and J by 4 bases, with 6 bases between. This CDR3 contains 13 residues. CDR3 DNA sequence: TGTGCCAGCTCAACAGGATATAATTCACCCCTCCACTTT. It specifies CASSTGYNSPLHF.

This chain links TRBV7-9 with TRBJ1-4, with unresolved D. V was shortened by 5 bases and J by 3 bases, with 13 bases between the two germline ends. Germline CDR1 SEHNR, CDR2 FQNEAQ (reference sequence). The CDR3 has 15 residues. CDR3 sequence reads: CASSGRRHPNEKLFF. CDR3 bases: TGTGCCAGCAGCGGGCGGAGGCACCCTAATGAAAAACTGTTTTTT.

This chain links TRBV27 with TRBJ1-2; D is uncertain. The CDR3 is 14 residues long. Trimming removed 5 bases at V and 4 bases at J, with 14 bases between. The germline V gene encodes CDR1 MNHEY and CDR2 SMNVEV (reference sequence). In DNA form, the CDR3 reads TGTGCCAGCAGTCTCACGCCATGGGGCTATGGCTACACCTTC. Amino acids: CASSLTPWGYGYTF.

This chain connects TRBV24-1 to TRBJ1-5, with D unresolved. With 3 bases removed from V and 3 bases from J, the gap between germline ends came to 5 bases. Germline values: CDR1 KGHDR, CDR2 SFDVKD. The CDR3 length is 13 residues. The CDR3: CATSDRFNQPQHF. The CDR3 region has the DNA TGTGCCACCAGTGATCGGTTCAATCAGCCCCAGCATTTT.

This chain's CDR3 is CASSVGESYEQYF. CDR3 sequence (DNA): TGTGCCAGCAGCGTAGGCGAGTCCTACGAGCAGTACTTC. The chain couples TRBV9 to TRBJ2-7, with D unresolved. The V end was cut by 0 bases, the J end by 1 base, with 5 bases between. The CDR3 length is 13 residues. CDR1 and CDR2 (germline): SGDLS, YYNGEE.

This chain connects TRBV4-3 to TRBJ1-5; D unresolved. Germline V gene sequence: CDR1 LGHNA, CDR2 YSLEER. The CDR3 is 17 residues long. The germline V and J ends were trimmed by 0 bases and 1 base, with 13 bases remaining between them. CDR3 in DNA: TGCGCCAGCAGCCAAGATTCGCCGGCGCGGAGCAATCAGCCCCAGCATTTT. As protein: CASSQDSPARSNQPQHF.

This chain connects TRBV7-6 to TRBJ1-5; D might be TRBD1 (6 bases). This CDR3 has 15 amino acids. Germline CDR1 SGHVS, CDR2 FNYEAQ. The ends were cut back, 5 bases at V and 3 bases at J, with 14 bases in the middle. CDR3 coding DNA: TGTGCCAGCAGCCAACAAACAGGGATCAATCAGCCCCAGCATTTT. Translating gives CASSQQTGINQPQHF.

This clone was recorded only once. The V gene is TRBV6-5, the J gene TRBJ2-7, with 9 bases identical to TRBD1. Germline V gene sequence: CDR1 MNHEY, CDR2 SVGAGI. The CDR3 has 15 amino acids. J was trimmed by 2 bases and V by 2 bases; bases with no gene match: 4. In DNA form, the CDR3 reads TGTGCCAGCAGTTACAGGGGACAGGGAACCTACGAGCAGTACTTC. It yields the protein CASSYRGQGTYEQYF.

The chain joins TRBV13 to TRBJ2-1; D is undetermined. Germline assignment: CDR1 PRHDT and CDR2 FYEKMQ (reference sequence). The CDR3 has 13 residues. The V end was cut by 5 bases, the J end by 9 bases, with 14 bases between. Here the CDR3 reads CASSPGPRAEQFF. CDR3 in DNA: TGTGCCAGCAGCCCGGGCCCTCGGGCTGAGCAGTTCTTC.

With respect to this clone: A read error may account for a junction end that differs from germline. The chain uses TRBV13 and TRBJ2-5; D is possibly TRBD1 or TRBD2 (5 bases each). This CDR3 has 16 residues. Germline CDR1 reads PRHDT; CDR2 reads FYEKMQ (reference sequence). The CDR3 reads CASSLGAGTGQETQYF. CDR3 nucleotide sequence: TGTGCCAGCAGTTTAGGGGCCGGCACGGGGCAAGAGACCCAGTACTTC.

The J gene is TRBJ2-7, the V gene TRBV13; TRBD2 agrees at 7 bases. Germline assignment: CDR1 PRHDT and CDR2 FYEKMQ (reference sequence). This CDR3 has 14 amino acids. After removal of 3 bases from V and 4 bases from J, the junction contained 6 bases not matched to a gene. CDR3 amino acids: CASSFGLVSYEQYF. CDR3 in DNA: TGTGCCAGCAGCTTCGGACTAGTAAGTTACGAGCAGTACTTC.

This clone was picked up a small number of times. The DNA of the CDR3 is TGTGCCAGCAGACTCCCTCTGGGGGGCGAGGGCTACACCTTC. Protein: CASRLPLGGEGYTF. V is TRBV6-5 and J is TRBJ1-2; D is possibly TRBD1 (6 bases). V lost 6 bases, J lost 8 bases, and 19 bases lay in between. Germline V gene lookup returns CDR1 MNHEY and CDR2 SVGAGI. The CDR3 spans 14 residues.

This chain links TRBV7-3 with TRBJ2-2; D is possibly TRBD2 (5 bases). V was clipped by 5 bases and J by 1 base, with 14 bases between them. This CDR3 spans 16 amino acids. Germline CDR1 and CDR2: SGHTA and FQGTGA. CDR3 DNA: TGTGCCAGCAGCCCAATCGTTGGAGGGAACACCGGGGAGCTGTTTTTT. Encoded protein: CASSPIVGGNTGELFF.

J is TRBJ2-5 and V is TRBV5-1; a possible D gene is TRBD2 (5 bases). Germline V gene sequence: CDR1 SGHRS, CDR2 YFSETQ. Trimming pared 0 bases from V and 0 bases from J, leaving 6 bases between. The CDR3 is 14 residues long. The CDR3 region is CASSLGEYQETQYF. The CDR3 nucleotides are TGCGCCAGCAGCTTGGGGGAGTACCAAGAGACCCAGTACTTC.

The chain links TRBV5-1 to TRBJ2-5; D remains unclear. V lost 4 bases and J 1 base, leaving 11 bases between the germline ends. This CDR3 is built from 14 residues. In germline, CDR1 is SGHRS, CDR2 YFSETQ. The CDR3 is CASSTGRTQETQYF. The CDR3 region has the DNA TGCGCCAGCAGCACCGGACGGACCCAAGAGACCCAGTACTTC. The complete variable domain, with remaining parts taken from reference TRBV5-1 and TRBJ2-5, reads KAGVTQTPRYLIKTRGQQVTLSCSPISGHRSVSWYQQTPGQGLQFLFEYFSETQRNKGNFPGRFSGRQFSNSRSEMNVSTLELGDSALYLCASSTGRTQETQYFGPGTRLLVL.

The chain has TRBV6-5 and TRBJ2-1; D is uncertain. Germline-derived CDR1 and CDR2 are MNHEY and SVGAGI. V shed 6 bases and J shed 9 bases, with 15 bases lying between them. CDR3 size: 13 residues. CDR3 bases: TGTGCCAGCAGCCCCACTCCCTCGGGTGAGCAGTTCTTC. Amino acids: CASSPTPSGEQFF.

The V gene is TRBV24-1, the J gene TRBJ2-1; no reliable D call. Trimming cost V 3 bases and J 3 bases, with 5 bases left between them. Germline V gene sequence: CDR1 KGHDR, CDR2 SFDVKD. The CDR3 consists of 13 residues. CDR3 nucleotides: TGTGCCACCAGTGATACAGACTACAATGAGCAGTTCTTC. This translates into CATSDTDYNEQFF.

The chain is built from TRBV7-2 and TRBJ2-7, with TRBD2 matching over 10 bases. CDR3 size: 15 residues. Looked up from germline, CDR1 is SGHTA and CDR2 is FQGNSA. Trimming removed 5 bases from V and 4 bases from J; junction bases left unmatched: 8. The CDR3 DNA reads as TGTGCCAGCAGCAAAAGCGGGACTAGCGATTACGAGCAGTACTTC. Translation gives CASSKSGTSDYEQYF.

This clone has only a few counts. J is TRBJ2-5 and V is TRBV7-8, with 10 bases identical to TRBD2. The CDR3 totals 13 residues. Losses at the gene ends were 5 bases for V and 5 bases for J; bases not matched to a gene: 2. Germline CDR1 is SGHVS and CDR2 is FQNEAQ. The DNA of the CDR3 is TGTGCCAGCAGCGAAGCGGGAGGGGAGACCCAGTACTTC. Amino acids: CASSEAGGETQYF. Drawing the rest from reference TRBV7-8 and TRBJ2-5, the complete variable domain is GAGVSQSPRYKVAKRGQDVALRCDPISGHVSLFWYQQALGQGPEFLTYFQNEAQLDKSGLPSDRFFAERPEGSVSTLKIQRTQQEDSAVYLCASSEAGGETQYFGPGTRLLVL.

The rearrangement uses TRBV19 and TRBJ2-1; the D is unclear. This CDR3 comprises 15 residues. V lost 3 bases, J lost 0 bases, and 9 bases lay in between. Germline V gene sequence: CDR1 LNHDA, CDR2 SQIVND (reference sequence). The CDR3 DNA is TGTGCCAGTAGTATCGGCAGAAGCTCCTACAATGAGCAGTTCTTC. Its protein is CASSIGRSSYNEQFF. Based on the CDR3 plus reference TRBV19 and TRBJ2-1, the full variable domain is DGGITQSPKYLFRKEGQNVTLSCEQNLNHDAMYWYRQDPGQGLRLIYYSQIVNDFQKGDIAEGYSVSREKKESFPLTVTSAQKNPTAFYLCASSIGRSSYNEQFFGPGTRLTVL.

The chain couples TRBV7-9 to TRBJ2-1; 11 bases are a match to TRBD2. Trimming removed 2 bases from V and 6 bases from J; junction bases left unmatched: 9. This CDR3 region has 17 residues. CDR1 SEHNR and CDR2 FQNEAQ come from the germline V gene (reference sequence). CDR3 nucleotides: TGTGCCAGCAGCTTAAGGGGGGTCCTAGCGGGAGGCAATGAGCAGTTCTTC. Translation gives CASSLRGVLAGGNEQFF.

V gene TRBV6-2 or TRBV6-3 combines with J gene TRBJ2-5, with 9 positions matching TRBD2. Losses at the gene ends were 2 bases for V and 3 bases for J; bases not matched to a gene: 10. The CDR3 consists of 17 residues. Germline V gives CDR1 MNHEY, CDR2 SVGEGT. This CDR3 is CASSYPREGRSEETQYF. DNA for the CDR3: TGTGCCAGCAGTTACCCGCGGGAGGGCCGGTCGGAAGAGACCCAGTACTTC.

This clone came up once. The gene calls are TRBV6-5 and TRBJ2-4; 7 nucleotides align to TRBD2. CDR3 size: 14 residues. V was pared by 4 bases and J by 5 bases, with 5 bases of the junction left unmatched. Per germline, CDR1 MNHEY and CDR2 SVGAGI. The chain's CDR3 is CASSSGLEENIQYF. In nucleotides, the CDR3 is TGTGCCAGCAGTTCCGGACTAGAGGAAAACATTCAGTACTTC.